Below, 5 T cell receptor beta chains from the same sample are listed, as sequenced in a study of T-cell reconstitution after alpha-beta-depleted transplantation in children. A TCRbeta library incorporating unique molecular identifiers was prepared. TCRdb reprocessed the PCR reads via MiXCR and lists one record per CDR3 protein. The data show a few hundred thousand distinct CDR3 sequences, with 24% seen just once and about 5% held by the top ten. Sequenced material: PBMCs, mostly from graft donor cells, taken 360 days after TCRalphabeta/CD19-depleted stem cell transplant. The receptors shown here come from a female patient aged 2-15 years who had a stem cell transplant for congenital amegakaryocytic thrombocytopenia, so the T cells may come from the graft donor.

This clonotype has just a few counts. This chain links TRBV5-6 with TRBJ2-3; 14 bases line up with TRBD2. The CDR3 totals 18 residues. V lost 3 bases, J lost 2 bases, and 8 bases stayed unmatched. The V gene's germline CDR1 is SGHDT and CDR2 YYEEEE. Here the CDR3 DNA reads TGTGCCAGCAGCTGGGGACTAGCGGGGGACCCTATCACAGATACGCAGTATTTT. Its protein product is CASSWGLAGDPITDTQYF.

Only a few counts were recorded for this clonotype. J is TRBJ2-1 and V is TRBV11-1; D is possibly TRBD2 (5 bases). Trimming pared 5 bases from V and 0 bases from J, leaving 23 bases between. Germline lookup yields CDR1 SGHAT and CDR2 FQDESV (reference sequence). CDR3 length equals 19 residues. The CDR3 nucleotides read TGTGCCAGCAGCCCCGGTACCTGGGCGGGCCCGAGCTCCTACAATGAGCAGTTCTTC. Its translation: CASSPGTWAGPSSYNEQFF.

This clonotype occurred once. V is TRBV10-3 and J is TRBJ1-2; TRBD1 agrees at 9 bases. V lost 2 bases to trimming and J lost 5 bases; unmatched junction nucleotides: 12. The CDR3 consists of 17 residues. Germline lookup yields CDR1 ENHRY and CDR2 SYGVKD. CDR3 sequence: CAISELLGQGVNYGYTF. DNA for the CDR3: TGTGCCATCAGTGAGCTATTGGGACAGGGTGTGAATTATGGCTACACCTTC.

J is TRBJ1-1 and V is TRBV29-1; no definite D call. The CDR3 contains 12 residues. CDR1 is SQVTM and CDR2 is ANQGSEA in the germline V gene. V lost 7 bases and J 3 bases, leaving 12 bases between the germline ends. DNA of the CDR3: TGCAGCGGGGGTGGGCGGGACACTGAAGCTTTCTTT. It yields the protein CSGGGRDTEAFF.

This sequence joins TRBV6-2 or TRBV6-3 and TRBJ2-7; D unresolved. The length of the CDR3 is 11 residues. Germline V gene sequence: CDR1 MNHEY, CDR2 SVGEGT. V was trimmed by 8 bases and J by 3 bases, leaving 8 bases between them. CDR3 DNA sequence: TGTGCCAGCGGGCGGAACTACGAGCAGTACTTC. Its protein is CASGRNYEQYF.